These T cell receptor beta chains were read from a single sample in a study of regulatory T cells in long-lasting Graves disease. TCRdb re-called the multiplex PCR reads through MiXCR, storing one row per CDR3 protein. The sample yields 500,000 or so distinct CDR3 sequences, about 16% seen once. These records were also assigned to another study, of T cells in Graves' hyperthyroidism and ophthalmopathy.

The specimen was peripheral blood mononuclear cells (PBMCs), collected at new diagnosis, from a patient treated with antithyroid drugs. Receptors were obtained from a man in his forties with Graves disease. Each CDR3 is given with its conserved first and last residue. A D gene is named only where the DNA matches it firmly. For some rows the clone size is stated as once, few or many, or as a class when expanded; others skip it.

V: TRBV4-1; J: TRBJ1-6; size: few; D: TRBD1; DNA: TGCGCCAGCAGCCAACAATACAGGGGGAGAAATTCACCCCTCCACTTT; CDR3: CASSQQYRGRNSPLHF
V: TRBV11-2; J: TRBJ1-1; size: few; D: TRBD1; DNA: TGTGCCAGCAGCTTAATGGGACAGGGGATGACTGAAGCTTTCTTT; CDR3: CASSLMGQGMTEAFF
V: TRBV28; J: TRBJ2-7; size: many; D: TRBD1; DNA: TGCGCCAGCAGTGGGGGGACAGGGTCCCACGAGCAGTACTTC; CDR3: CASSGGTGSHEQYF
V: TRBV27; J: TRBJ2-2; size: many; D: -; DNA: TGTGCCAGCAGTTTTACGGGACACCGTACTAACACCGGGGAGCTGTTTTTT; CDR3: CASSFTGHRTNTGELFF
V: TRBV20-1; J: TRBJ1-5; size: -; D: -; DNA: TGCAGTGCTAGACCAGGGATAGCCAATCAGCCCCAGCATTTT; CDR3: CSARPGIANQPQHF
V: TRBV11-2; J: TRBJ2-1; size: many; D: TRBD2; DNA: TGCGCCAGCAGCTCACTAGCGGGAGCCAATGAGCAGTTCTTC; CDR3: CASSSLAGANEQFF
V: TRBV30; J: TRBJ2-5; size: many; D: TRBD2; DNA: TGTGCCTGGACTAGCGGGAGGCACCTAGTCGAGACCCAGTACTTC; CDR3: CAWTSGRHLVETQYF
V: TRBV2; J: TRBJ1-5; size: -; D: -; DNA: TGTGCCAGCACCCGCGACAGCAAAAATCAGCCCCAGCATTTT; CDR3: CASTRDSKNQPQHF
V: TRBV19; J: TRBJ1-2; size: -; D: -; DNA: TGTGCCAGCGCCCGGGGGGCGCCGAACTATGGCTACACCTTC; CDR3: CASARGAPNYGYTF
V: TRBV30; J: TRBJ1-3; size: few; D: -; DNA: TGTGCCTGGAGTTATGGGTCAAGAAACACCATATATTTT; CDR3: CAWSYGSRNTIYF
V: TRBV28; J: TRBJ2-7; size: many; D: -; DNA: TGTGCCAGCAGTTTAGACAGTAGCCACGAGCAGTACTTC; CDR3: CASSLDSSHEQYF
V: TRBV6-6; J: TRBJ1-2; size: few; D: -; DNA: TGTGCCAGCAGTTACTCGGGGAACGGCTACACCTTC; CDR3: CASSYSGNGYTF
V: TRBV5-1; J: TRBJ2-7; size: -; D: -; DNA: TGCGCCAGCAGCTTAGGCGGAACCCTATACGAGCAGTACTTC; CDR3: CASSLGGTLYEQYF
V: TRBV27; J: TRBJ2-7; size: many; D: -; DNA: TGTGCCAGCAGACTCGCCCGGGCATCTCGGTCCTACGAGCAGTACTTC; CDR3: CASRLARASRSYEQYF
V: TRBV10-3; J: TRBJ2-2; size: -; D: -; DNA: TGTGCCATCAGGGGGACCGGGAGAGAGAACACCGGGGAGCTGTTTTTT; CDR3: CAIRGTGRENTGELFF
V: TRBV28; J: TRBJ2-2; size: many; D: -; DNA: TGTGCCAGCAGTTCCAGGGGCGCGATGAACACCGGGGAGCTGTTTTTT; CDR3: CASSSRGAMNTGELFF
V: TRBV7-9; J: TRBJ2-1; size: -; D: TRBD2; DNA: TGTGCCAGCAGCTGGCGAAGCGGGGGACTAGCGGGGGGGAGCTCCTACAATGAGCAGTTCTTC; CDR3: CASSWRSGGLAGGSSYNEQFF
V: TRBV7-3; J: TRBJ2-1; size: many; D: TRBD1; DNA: TGTGCCAGCAGCGTCGTCGACAGGGCTTACAATGAGCAGTTCTTC; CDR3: CASSVVDRAYNEQFF
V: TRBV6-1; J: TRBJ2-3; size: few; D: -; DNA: TGTGCCAGCAAGGCTCGGACGGGGAGCACAGATACGCAGTATTTT; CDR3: CASKARTGSTDTQYF
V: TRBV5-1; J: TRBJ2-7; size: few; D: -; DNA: TGCGCCAGCAGCTTGTGGCAGAGCTCCTACGAGCAGTACTTC; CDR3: CASSLWQSSYEQYF
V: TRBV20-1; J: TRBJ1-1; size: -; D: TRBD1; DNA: TGCAGTGCTAGAGATCGGACAGGGCTGGCCACTGAAGCTTTCTTT; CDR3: CSARDRTGLATEAFF
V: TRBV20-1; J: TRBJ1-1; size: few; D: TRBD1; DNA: TGCAGTGCTGCGAGGGGACAGGGGGCTCTGAACACTGAAGCTTTCTTT; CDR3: CSAARGQGALNTEAFF
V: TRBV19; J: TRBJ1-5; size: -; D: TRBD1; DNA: TGTGCCAGTGGGGACAGGGTTAACAATCAGCCCCAGCATTTT; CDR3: CASGDRVNNQPQHF
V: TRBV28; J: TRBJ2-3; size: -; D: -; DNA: TGTGCCAGCGCTTCTCCCGGGACAACCAACACAGATACGCAGTATTTT; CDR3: CASASPGTTNTDTQYF
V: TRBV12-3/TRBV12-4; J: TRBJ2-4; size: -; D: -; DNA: TGTGCCAGCAGGGAGGAAAACATTCAGTACTTC; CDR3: CASREENIQYF
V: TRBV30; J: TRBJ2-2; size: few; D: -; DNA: TGTGCCTACCGAATGGACACCGGGGAGCTGTTTTTT; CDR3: CAYRMDTGELFF
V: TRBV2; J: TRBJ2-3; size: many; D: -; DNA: TGTGCCAGCAGTAACGGAAGGGGTACAGATACGCAGTATTTT; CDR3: CASSNGRGTDTQYF
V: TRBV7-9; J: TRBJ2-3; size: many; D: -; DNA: TGTGCCAGCAGCCCTCGAGGAGGGTGGACTAGCACAGATACGCAGTATTTT; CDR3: CASSPRGGWTSTDTQYF
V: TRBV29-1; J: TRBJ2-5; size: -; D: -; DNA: TGCAGCGTTGACTCTCCGGAGACCCAGTACTTC; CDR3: CSVDSPETQYF
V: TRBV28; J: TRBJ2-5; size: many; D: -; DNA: TGTGCCAGCAACGTCTTCGGACAGAGCCTCCAAGAGACCCAGTACTTC; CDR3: CASNVFGQSLQETQYF
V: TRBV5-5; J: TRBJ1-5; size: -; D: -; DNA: TGTGCCAGCAGCTTGGAATGGGATCAGCCCCAGCATTTT; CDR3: CASSLEWDQPQHF
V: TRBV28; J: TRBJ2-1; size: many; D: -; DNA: TGTGCCAGCAGTCCGCCTGGCAGGGGCAATGAGCAGTTCTTC; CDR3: CASSPPGRGNEQFF
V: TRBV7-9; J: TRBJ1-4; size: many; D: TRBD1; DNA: TGTGCCAGCAGCTTGGTGTCTTCAGGGGGAAAACTGTTTTTT; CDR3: CASSLVSSGGKLFF
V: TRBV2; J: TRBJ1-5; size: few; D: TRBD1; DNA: TGTGCCAGCAGCTGGGACAGTGTTCAGCCCCAGCATTTT; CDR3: CASSWDSVQPQHF
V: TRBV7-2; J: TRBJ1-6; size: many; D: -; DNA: TGTGCCAGCAGCTTAGAAAGGGGGAATTCACCCCTCCACTTT; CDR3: CASSLERGNSPLHF
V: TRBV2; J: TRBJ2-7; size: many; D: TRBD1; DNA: TGTGCCAGCGATGGACAGGGGTACTACGAGCAGTACTTC; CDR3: CASDGQGYYEQYF
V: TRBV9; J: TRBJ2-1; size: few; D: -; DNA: TGTGCCAGCAGCGTAGTTCCTAGCACCAATGAGCAGTTCTTC; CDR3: CASSVVPSTNEQFF
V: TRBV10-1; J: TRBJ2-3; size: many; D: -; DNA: TGCGCCAGCAGTGAGTTGGAGGGTGCCCGCACAGATACGCAGTATTTT; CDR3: CASSELEGARTDTQYF
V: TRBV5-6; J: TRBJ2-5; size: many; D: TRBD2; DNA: TGTGCCAGCAGCGTGCGGACTAGCGGGAGGCCCTACCAAGAGACCCAGTACTTC; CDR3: CASSVRTSGRPYQETQYF
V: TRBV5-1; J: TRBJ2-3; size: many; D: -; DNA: TGCGCCAGCAGCCTCCCGGGAGCGGCTAGCACAGATACGCAGTATTTT; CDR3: CASSLPGAASTDTQYF
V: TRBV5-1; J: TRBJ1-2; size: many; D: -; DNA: TGCGCCAGCAGCTTGGAGGGCTACTATGGCTACACCTTC; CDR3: CASSLEGYYGYTF
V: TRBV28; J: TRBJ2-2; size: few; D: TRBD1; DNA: TGTGCCAGCACCTCACAGGGGGAGAGGACCGGGGAGCTGTTTTTT; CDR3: CASTSQGERTGELFF
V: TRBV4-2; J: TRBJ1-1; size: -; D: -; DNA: TGTGCCAGCAGCCCCTCCAATCGGAACACTGAAGCTTTCTTT; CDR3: CASSPSNRNTEAFF
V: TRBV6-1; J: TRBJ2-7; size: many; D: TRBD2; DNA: TGTGCCAGCACCCTAGCGGGAGCGTCCTACGAGCAGTACTTC; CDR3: CASTLAGASYEQYF
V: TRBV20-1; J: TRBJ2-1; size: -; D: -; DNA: TGCAGTACCACGCAGAGGGGTGAGCAGTTCTTC; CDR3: CSTTQRGEQFF